This T cell receptor beta chain was captured by sequencing in a study of cytomegalovirus exposure and HLA in healthy donors. Study-level results: Later on, a genetic analysis was performed. It linked a missense variant in DCLRE1C with V- and J-gene trimming of TCR beta. The authors later found most CMV-associated TCR beta chains appeared HLA-restricted. Rates of TCR association differed by HLA locus in a later analysis, with DRB1 highest and HLA-C lowest.

Concerning this clone: No antigen is known for it.

With 60 Vbeta and 13 Jbeta primers, the PCR was carried out. Clones were read by immunoSEQ multiplex PCR, and TCRdb kept only the in-frame ones, dropping some. Of more than 140,000 clones detected, about 79% appear once; the ten largest clones hold approximately 0.66%. Input material: PBMCs. This receptor was identified in a male donor in good health and CMV-seronegative.

The CDR3 nucleotides are TGTGCCAGCAGCCAAGAGGGGGCGCGTCTTTATTTT. Its protein is CASSQEGARLYF. The rearrangement joins TRBV4-2 to TRBJ1-3; a weak D match, TRBD1 (6 bases). Germline CDR1 is LGHNA and CDR2 is YNFKEQ. CDR3 size: 12 residues. Deletions cut 0 bases from V and 16 bases from J, with 13 bases between.